The clone carrying this T cell receptor beta chain was observed many times. Its specificity is unknown. As for time point: longitudinal time-point 3. Unsorted libraries were generated from 2 million PBMCs held at -80 degrees C. These data are taken from a study of neurological immune-mediated disorders. Study observations and caveats: Across subjects, expanded clones had no CDR3 amino acid sequences in common, pointing to private repertoires in all groups. HTLV-1-associated myelopathy displayed the greatest TCR clonal expansion, and multiple sclerosis exhibited the smallest, lower than that of healthy controls.

Synthesis of cDNA was performed by 5'RACE using 10-nucleotide random UMIs. TCRdb re-called the 5' RACE reads through MiXCR, storing one row per CDR3 protein. The table shows 93,000 or so distinct CDR3 sequences, with less than 14% occurring only once. This CDR3 comprises 15 residues. V dropped 4 bases and J dropped 3; count of bases not matched to a gene: 6. The germline gives CDR1 MNHEY, CDR2 SMNVEV (reference sequence). Sequenced material: PBMCs. This TCR was recovered from a female donor with HTLV-1-associated myelopathy (HAM/TSP). The V gene is TRBV27, the J gene TRBJ2-1, with TRBD1 matching 7 bases. CDR3 amino acids: CASSSPAGGYNEQFF. In DNA, the CDR3 is TGTGCCAGCAGTTCCCCGGCAGGGGGCTACAATGAGCAGTTCTTC.